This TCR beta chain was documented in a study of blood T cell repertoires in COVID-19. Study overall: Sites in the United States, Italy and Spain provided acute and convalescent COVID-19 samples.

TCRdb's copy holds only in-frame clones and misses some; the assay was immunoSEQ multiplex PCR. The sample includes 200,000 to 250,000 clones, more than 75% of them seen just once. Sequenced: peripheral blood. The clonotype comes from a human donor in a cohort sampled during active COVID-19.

In nucleotides, the CDR3 is TGTGCCAGCAGCTTAGGGACTAGCGAGACCCAGTACTTC. This gives the protein CASSLGTSETQYF. The chain has TRBV7-2 and TRBJ2-5; TRBD2 matches at 8 bases. V shed 1 base and J 5 bases; nucleotides not matched to a gene: 0. This CDR3 spans 13 amino acids. Germline V gene lookup returns CDR1 SGHTA and CDR2 FQGNSA.